This TCR beta chain was identified in a study of shared clonotypes between healthy human individuals. Overall study context: CD4 naive and memory got three plates each, CD8 naive two, CD8 memory one. Study-wide results and caveats: Generally, naive subsets came out with larger estimated richness than memory subsets.

The method was immunoSEQ multiplex PCR; TCRdb's version includes in-frame clones alone and lacks a portion of them. The table has roughly 2,000,000 clones, just under 95% seen once. The J segment lost 0 bases and the V segment lost 1 base, leaving 5 bases of the junction unmatched. This CDR3 is 17 amino acids long. Per the germline V gene, CDR1 is SGHVS and CDR2 is FQNEAQ. CD8 cells regarded as naive lacked CD45RO, were positively chosen for CCR7, and omitted terminally differentiated effector memory CD45RA+ cells. Comment on this clone: The antigen is not known.

The chain carries TRBV7-8 and TRBJ2-7; 11 nucleotides agree with TRBD2. The sequenced sample was naive CD8+ T cells from PBMCs. This clonotype was sampled from a man aged 18-30 years in good health. Some clones in this sample may be carry-over from other donors' samples. CDR3 protein: CASSLGLAGSISYEQYF. The CDR3 DNA reads TGTGCCAGCAGCTTAGGACTAGCGGGATCAATCTCCTACGAGCAGTACTTC.